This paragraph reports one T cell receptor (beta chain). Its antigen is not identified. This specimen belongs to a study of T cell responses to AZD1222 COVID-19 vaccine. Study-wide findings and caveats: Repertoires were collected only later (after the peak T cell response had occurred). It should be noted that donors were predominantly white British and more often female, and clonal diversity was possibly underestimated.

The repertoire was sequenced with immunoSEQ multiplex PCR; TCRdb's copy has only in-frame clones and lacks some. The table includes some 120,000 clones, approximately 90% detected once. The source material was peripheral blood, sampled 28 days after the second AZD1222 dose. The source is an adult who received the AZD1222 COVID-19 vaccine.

This CDR3 reads CASSQGRAQYF. CDR3 sequence (DNA): TGTGCCAGCAGCCAGGGCAGGGCCCAGTACTTC. This chain joins TRBV3-1 (or the pseudogene TRBV3-2) and TRBJ2-5, with a tentative D call TRBD1 (5 bases). The CDR3 length is 11 residues. Trimming cost V 3 bases and J 9 bases, with 8 bases left between them. Germline CDR1 is LGHDT and CDR2 is YNNKEL (reference sequence).